This T cell receptor (beta chain) was obtained from a study of response to subunit inactivated influenza vaccine. Study-wide points: Few new T cells, the authors suggested, are recruited by each seasonal influenza vaccination.

One entry per CDR3 protein results from TCRdb running MiXCR on the RT-PCR reads. The sample yields about 570,000 distinct CDR3 sequences, roughly 12% seen once. In the case of this clonotype: Its target is not known. The junction departs from germline at one end; a sequencing error may be responsible.

These same records also appear under a second study, on T cells expressing NK-cell markers. That source reports: Researchers built TCR beta cDNA using 5'RACE template switching with UMIs. In several experiments, sorting was restricted to alpha-beta TCR T cells by an anti-gamma-delta TCR antibody. More than 5 of the donors carried dominant NKG2C+ clonotypes that took up about 1.0-7.0% of their CD8+ T cells. In a handful of donors, dominant clonotypes made up roughly 28.3-65% of CD3+CD56-NKG2C+ cells.

The sequence was collected from a man between 45 and 60 years old who received an inactivated influenza vaccine. The source was PBMCs from blood, collected on the day of vaccination.

Here the CDR3 reads CASSLNRAGSHF. CDR3 DNA: TGTGCCAGCAGTTTGAACAGGGCAGGGAGCCACTTC. The chain couples TRBV12-3 or TRBV12-4 to TRBJ1-2; perhaps TRBD1 as D (6 bases). There are 12 residues in the CDR3.